A single sample gave rise to the 14 T cell receptor beta chains below, sequenced in a study of T-cell memory formation after mild COVID-19. MiXCR was run by TCRdb on the 5' RACE reads, yielding one entry per CDR3 protein. The table shows 220,000 or so distinct CDR3 sequences, with 9% to 10% occurring only once. What was sequenced was PBMCs or a T cell subset sorted from them (not recorded which). The origin of the receptors is a man younger than 30 who had mild COVID-19 (a few samples of this study predate the infection). Cell type and time point are not known.

The table lists this clonotype with a few counts. This chain joins TRBV19 and TRBJ1-5; no firm D call. The CDR3 has 11 amino acids. V was cut by 5 bases and J by 13 bases, with 12 bases left in between. Germline values: CDR1 LNHDA, CDR2 SQIVND (reference sequence). The CDR3 region is CASSFSPAQHF. In DNA form, the CDR3 reads TGTGCCAGTAGTTTTTCCCCCGCTCAGCATTTT. Complete variable domain (other parts from reference TRBV19 and TRBJ1-5): DGGITQSPKYLFRKEGQNVTLSCEQNLNHDAMYWYRQDPGQGLRLIYYSQIVNDFQKGDIAEGYSVSREKKESFPLTVTSAQKNPTAFYLCASSFSPAQHFGDGTRLSIL.

This clonotype occurred a few times. The chain employs TRBV5-5 and TRBJ2-7; a possible D gene is TRBD1 (5 bases). This CDR3 has 15 amino acids. Germline CDR1 and CDR2: SGHKS and YYEKEE (reference sequence). Trimming took off 2 bases at V and 1 base at J, with 13 bases between the two ends. The chain's CDR3 is CASSLPPQGSYEQYV. The CDR3 region has the DNA TGTGCCAGCAGCTTACCCCCGCAGGGATCCTACGAGCAGTACGTC.

This clonotype was recorded many times. The chain uses TRBV7-8 and TRBJ1-2; D remains unclear. The CDR3 has 16 amino acids. The germline V gene encodes CDR1 SGHVS and CDR2 FQNEAQ. The V end lost 4 bases, the J end lost 6 bases, and 21 bases lay between the germline ends. The CDR3 reads CASSYDGSGEVDGYTF. Here the CDR3 DNA reads TGTGCCAGCAGCTACGACGGGTCTGGAGAGGTGGATGGCTACACCTTC.

The chain has TRBV6-5 and TRBJ1-2; perhaps TRBD1 as D (5 bases). Deletions cut 1 base from V and 7 bases from J, with 7 bases between. This CDR3 has 12 residues. The germline V gene encodes CDR1 MNHEY and CDR2 SVGAGI. This chain's CDR3 is CASSYWGLGYTF. CDR3 coding DNA: TGTGCCAGCAGTTACTGGGGACTTGGCTACACCTTC.

The chain recombines TRBV9 with TRBJ2-5, with TRBD2 as a possible D gene (6 bases). Germline loops: CDR1 SGDLS, CDR2 YYNGEE. Trimming removed 2 bases from V and 4 bases from J, with 18 bases in between. The CDR3 length is 16 residues. In nucleotides, the CDR3 is TGTGCCAGCAGCGTTGGTGGGGCAGGGACTGCAGAGACCCAGTACTTC. Amino acids: CASSVGGAGTAETQYF.

This clonotype showed up just a few times. V usage is TRBV3-2 and J usage is TRBJ1-6; the table assigns TRBD1, which was not confirmed against the DNA. TRBV3-2 is noted as a pseudogene. This CDR3 has 16 residues. The CDR3 coding sequence is TGTGCCAGCAGCCAAGGCGCGGACCTCGGGGGTTCACCCCTCCACTTT. Encoded protein: CASSQGADLGGSPLHF.

The V call is TRBV20-1, the J call TRBJ1-6; TRBD1 might be the D (5 bases). Trimming stripped 0 bases from V and 7 bases from J, with 13 bases between. Germline loops: CDR1 DFQATT, CDR2 SNEGSKA (reference sequence). The CDR3 runs 15 residues. The CDR3 sequence: CSARESGASNSPLHF. The CDR3 coding sequence is TGCAGTGCTAGAGAATCCGGGGCCTCCAATTCACCCCTCCACTTT.

The CDR3 bases are TGTGCCAGCGGCTCCGGGACTAGCGAGCTCACCGGGGAGCTGTTTTTT. Its protein is CASGSGTSELTGELFF. The chain links TRBV12-3 or TRBV12-4 to TRBJ2-2, with 10 bases that match TRBD2. The CDR3 is made up of 16 amino acids. V gave up 8 bases and J gave up 4 bases; unmatched junction bases: 10.

The chain uses TRBV10-3 and TRBJ2-7, with TRBD1 identical over 9 bases. The germline gives CDR1 ENHRY, CDR2 SYGVKD. This CDR3 contains 14 residues. After removal of 3 bases from V and 5 bases from J, the junction contained 5 bases not matched to a gene. CDR3 loop: CAISDGQGNHEQYV. DNA for the CDR3: TGTGCCATCAGTGACGGACAGGGGAACCACGAGCAGTACGTC.

This clonotype was seen more than once but under ten times. The chain uses TRBV6-2 or TRBV6-3 and TRBJ2-3; the D gene could be TRBD1 or TRBD2 (5 bases each). Looked up from germline, CDR1 is MNHEY and CDR2 is SVGEGT. CDR3 size: 17 residues. The V end lost 5 bases, the J end lost 2 bases, and 20 bases lay between the germline ends. The CDR3 sequence: CASSTRGRGRNTDTQYF. CDR3 nucleotide sequence: TGTGCCAGCAGTACCCGGGGCCGGGGACGAAACACAGATACGCAGTATTTT.

This clonotype was counted only a few times. V and J are TRBV29-1 and TRBJ2-2; the D is unclear. The V gene lost 3 bases and the J gene lost 6 bases, with 11 bases spanning the gap. This CDR3 is 13 amino acids long. Germline CDR1 is SQVTM and CDR2 is ANQGSEA. This CDR3 reads CSVEATFAGELFF. CDR3 DNA sequence: TGCAGCGTTGAGGCGACATTCGCCGGGGAGCTGTTTTTT.

The chain uses TRBV7-2 and TRBJ1-2; no reliable D call. The CDR3 has 12 residues. The germline V and J ends were trimmed by 10 bases and 7 bases, with 16 bases remaining between them. Germline V lookup: CDR1 SGHTA, CDR2 FQGNSA. In nucleotides, the CDR3 is TGTGCCACCTCGGCCCCCTTAAGTGGCTACACCTTC. This gives the protein CATSAPLSGYTF.

In its sample, this clonotype was seen many times. The CDR3 spells CASSKAPGIRNEKLFF. CDR3 in DNA: TGTGCCAGCAGCAAAGCTCCCGGCATACGTAATGAAAAACTGTTTTTT. The chain joins TRBV21-1 to TRBJ1-4; the table assigns TRBD1, which was not confirmed against the DNA. TRBV21-1 is labeled a pseudogene. This CDR3 is built from 16 residues.

The chain recombines TRBV12-3 or TRBV12-4 with TRBJ2-2; D is undetermined. V was clipped by 3 bases and J by 8 bases, with 7 bases between them. The CDR3 contains 12 residues. CDR3 amino acids: CASSFPRGELFF. CDR3 nucleotides: TGTGCCAGCAGTTTTCCTCGGGGGGAGCTGTTTTTT.